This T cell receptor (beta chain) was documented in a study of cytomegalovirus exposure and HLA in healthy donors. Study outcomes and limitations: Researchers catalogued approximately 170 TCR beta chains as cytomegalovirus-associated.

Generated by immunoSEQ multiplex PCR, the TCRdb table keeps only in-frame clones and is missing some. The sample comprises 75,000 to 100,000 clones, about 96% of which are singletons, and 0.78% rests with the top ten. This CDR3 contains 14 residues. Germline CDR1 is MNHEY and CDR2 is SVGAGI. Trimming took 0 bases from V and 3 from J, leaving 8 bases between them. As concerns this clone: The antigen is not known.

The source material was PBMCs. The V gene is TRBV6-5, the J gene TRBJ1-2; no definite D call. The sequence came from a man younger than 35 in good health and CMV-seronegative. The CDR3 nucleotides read TGTGCCAGCAGTTACTCTGAGGCCGACTATGGCTACACCTTC. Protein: CASSYSEADYGYTF.